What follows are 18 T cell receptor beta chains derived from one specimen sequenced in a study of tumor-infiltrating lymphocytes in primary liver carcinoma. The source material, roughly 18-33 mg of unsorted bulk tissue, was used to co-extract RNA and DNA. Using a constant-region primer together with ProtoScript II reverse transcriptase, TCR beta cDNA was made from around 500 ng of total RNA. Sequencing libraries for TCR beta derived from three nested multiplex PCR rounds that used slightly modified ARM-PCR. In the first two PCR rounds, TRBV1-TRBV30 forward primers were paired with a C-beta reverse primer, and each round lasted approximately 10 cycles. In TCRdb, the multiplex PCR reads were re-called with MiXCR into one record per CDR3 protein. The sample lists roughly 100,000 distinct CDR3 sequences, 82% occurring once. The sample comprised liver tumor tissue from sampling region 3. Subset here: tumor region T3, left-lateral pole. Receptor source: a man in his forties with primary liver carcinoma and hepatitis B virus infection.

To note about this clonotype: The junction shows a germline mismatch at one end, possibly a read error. The CDR3 coding sequence is TGTGCCGGCAGCAGCTCCTACGTGCAGTACTTC. This encodes CAGSSSYVQYF. V usage is TRBV28 and J usage is TRBJ2-7; D is uncertain. The CDR3 is made up of 11 amino acids. In germline, CDR1 is MDHEN, CDR2 SYDVKM.

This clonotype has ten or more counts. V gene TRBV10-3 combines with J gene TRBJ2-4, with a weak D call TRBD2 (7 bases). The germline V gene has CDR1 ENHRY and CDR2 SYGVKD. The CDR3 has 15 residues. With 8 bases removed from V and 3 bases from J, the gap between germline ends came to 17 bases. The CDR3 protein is CAIREAGGLKNIQYF. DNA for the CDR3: TGTGCCATCCGGGAGGCCGGGGGCCTCAAAAACATTCAGTACTTC.

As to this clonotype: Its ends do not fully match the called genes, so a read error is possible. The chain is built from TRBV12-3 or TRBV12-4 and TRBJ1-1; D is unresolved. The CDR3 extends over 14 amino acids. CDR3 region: CARSSSDANAEAFF. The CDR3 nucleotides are TGTGCCAGAAGTTCTTCCGATGCGAACGCTGAAGCTTTCTTT.

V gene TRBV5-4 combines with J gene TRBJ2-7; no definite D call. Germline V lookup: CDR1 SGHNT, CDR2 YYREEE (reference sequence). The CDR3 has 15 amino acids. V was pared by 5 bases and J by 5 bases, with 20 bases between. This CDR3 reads CASSPTRIGINEQYF. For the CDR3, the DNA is TGTGCCAGCAGTCCAACCAGGATAGGGATCAACGAGCAGTACTTC.

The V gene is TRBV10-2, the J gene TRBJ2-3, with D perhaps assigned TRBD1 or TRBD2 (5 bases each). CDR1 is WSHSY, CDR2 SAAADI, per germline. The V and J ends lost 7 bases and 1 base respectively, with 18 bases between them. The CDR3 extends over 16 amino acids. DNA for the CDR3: TGCGCCAGCACTGACTTGAGAGGGGTTGGCACAGATACGCAGTATTTT. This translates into CASTDLRGVGTDTQYF.

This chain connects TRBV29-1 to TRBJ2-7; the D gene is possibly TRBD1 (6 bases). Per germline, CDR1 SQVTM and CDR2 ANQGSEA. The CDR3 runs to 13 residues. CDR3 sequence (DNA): TGCAGTGCTGAAGCATCCGGGACATTCGAGCAGTACTTC. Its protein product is CSAEASGTFEQYF.

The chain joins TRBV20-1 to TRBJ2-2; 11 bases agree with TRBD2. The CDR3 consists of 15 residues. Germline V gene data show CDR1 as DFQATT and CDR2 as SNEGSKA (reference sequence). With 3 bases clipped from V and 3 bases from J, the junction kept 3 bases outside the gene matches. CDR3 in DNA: TGCAGTGCTAGCCCGACTAGCGGGGACACCGGGGAGCTGTTTTTT. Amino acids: CSASPTSGDTGELFF.

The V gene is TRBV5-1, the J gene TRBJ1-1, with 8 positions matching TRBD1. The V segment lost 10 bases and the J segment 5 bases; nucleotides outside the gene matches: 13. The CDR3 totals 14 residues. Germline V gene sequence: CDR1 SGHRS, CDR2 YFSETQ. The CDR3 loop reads CAGNAAGGYTEAFF. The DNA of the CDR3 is TGCGCCGGCAACGCCGCAGGGGGCTATACTGAAGCTTTCTTT.

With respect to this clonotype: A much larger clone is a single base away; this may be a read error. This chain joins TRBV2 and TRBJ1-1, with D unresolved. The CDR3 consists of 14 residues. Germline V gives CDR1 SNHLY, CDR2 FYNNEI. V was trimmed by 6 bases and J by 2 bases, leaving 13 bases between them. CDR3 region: CASRLLGGNTEAFF. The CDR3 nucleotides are TGTGCCAGCAGGTTACTCGGTGGTAACACTGAAGCTTTCTTT.

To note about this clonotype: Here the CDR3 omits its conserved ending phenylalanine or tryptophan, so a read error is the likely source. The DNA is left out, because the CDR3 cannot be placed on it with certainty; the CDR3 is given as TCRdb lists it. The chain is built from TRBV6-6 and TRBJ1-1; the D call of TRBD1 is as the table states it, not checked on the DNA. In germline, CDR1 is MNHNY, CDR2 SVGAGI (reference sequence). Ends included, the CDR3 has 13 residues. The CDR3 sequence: CASITGGTTETFL.

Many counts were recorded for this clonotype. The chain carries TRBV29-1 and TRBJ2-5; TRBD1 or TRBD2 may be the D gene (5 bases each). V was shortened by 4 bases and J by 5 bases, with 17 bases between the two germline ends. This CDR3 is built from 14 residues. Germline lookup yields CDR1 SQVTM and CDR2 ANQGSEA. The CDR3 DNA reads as TGCAGCGTTGTGTCTGGGACCACATGGGAGACCCAGTACTTC. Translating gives CSVVSGTTWETQYF.

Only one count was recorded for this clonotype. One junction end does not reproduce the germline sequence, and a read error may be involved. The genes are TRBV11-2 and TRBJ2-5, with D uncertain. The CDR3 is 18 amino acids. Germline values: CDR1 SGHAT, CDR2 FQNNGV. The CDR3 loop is CANSPTSILGTGRETQYF. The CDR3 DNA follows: TGTGCCAACAGCCCTACCTCAATCCTGGGTACTGGGCGGGAGACCCAGTACTTC.

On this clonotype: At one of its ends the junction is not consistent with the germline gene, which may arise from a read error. The DNA of the CDR3 is TGTGTCAGCAGCCCCGGGGGAGGCAATGAACAGTTCTTC. This sequence encodes CVSSPGGGNEQFF. This sequence joins TRBV5-4 and TRBJ2-1, with D possibly TRBD2 on 6 matching bases. The germline CDR1 and CDR2 sequences are SGHNT and YYREEE (reference sequence). The CDR3 runs to 13 residues.

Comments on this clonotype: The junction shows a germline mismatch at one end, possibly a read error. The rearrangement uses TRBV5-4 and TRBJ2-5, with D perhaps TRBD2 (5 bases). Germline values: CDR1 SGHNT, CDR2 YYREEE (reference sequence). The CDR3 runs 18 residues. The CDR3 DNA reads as TGTACCAGCAGCATACCAAGGACTCACCGAAAGGCACAAGAGACCCAGTACTTC. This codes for CTSSIPRTHRKAQETQYF.

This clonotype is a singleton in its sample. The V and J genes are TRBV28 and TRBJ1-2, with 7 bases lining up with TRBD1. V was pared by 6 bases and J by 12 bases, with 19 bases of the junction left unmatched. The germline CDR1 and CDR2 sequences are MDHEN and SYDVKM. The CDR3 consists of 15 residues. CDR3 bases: TGTGCCAGCAGGTCCCCGGGACAGTGGAGAAATGACAACACCTTC. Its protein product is CASRSPGQWRNDNTF.

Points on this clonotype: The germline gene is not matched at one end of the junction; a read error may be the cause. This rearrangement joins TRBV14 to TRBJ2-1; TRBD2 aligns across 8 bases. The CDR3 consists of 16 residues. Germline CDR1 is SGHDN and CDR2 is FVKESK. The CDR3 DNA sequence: TGTGCCAACAGTGCCGTAGCGGGATGGTTAAACAATGATCAGTTCTTC. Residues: CANSAVAGWLNNDQFF.

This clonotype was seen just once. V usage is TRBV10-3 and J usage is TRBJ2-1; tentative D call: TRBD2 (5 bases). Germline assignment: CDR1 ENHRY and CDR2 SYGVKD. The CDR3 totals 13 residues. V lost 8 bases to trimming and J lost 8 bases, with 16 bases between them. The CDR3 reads CAICGPGKHEQFF. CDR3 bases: TGTGCCATCTGTGGGCCGGGGAAGCATGAGCAGTTCTTC.

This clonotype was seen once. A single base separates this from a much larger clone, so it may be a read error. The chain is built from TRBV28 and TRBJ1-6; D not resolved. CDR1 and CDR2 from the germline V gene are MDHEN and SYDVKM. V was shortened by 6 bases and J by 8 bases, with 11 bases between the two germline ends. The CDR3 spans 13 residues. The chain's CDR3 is CASRPSQDSPLHF. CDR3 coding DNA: TGTGCCAGCAGGCCCTCTCAGGATTCACCCCTCCACTTT.